This T cell receptor beta chain was found in a study of blood T cell repertoires in COVID-19. Germline CDR1 is MGHRA and CDR2 is YSYEKL. The CDR3 is made up of 16 amino acids. V shed 0 bases and J shed 4 bases, with 15 bases lying between them. Researchers sorted participants into cohorts using their self-reported clinical history. Some clones are missing from TCRdb's copy, which holds only in-frame ones; the method was immunoSEQ multiplex PCR. Of around 250,000 clones listed, about nine tenths are singletons. This chain joins TRBV4-1 and TRBJ1-2; tentative D call: TRBD1 (6 bases). Sequencing used PBMCs or T cells enriched from blood (not recorded which). This clonotype was sampled from a human donor in a cohort exposed to, infected with or recovered from COVID-19 (not recorded which). The donor label of this sample is uncertain. The CDR3 here is CASSQDSRGRGYGYTF. The CDR3 bases are TGCGCCAGCAGCCAAGATAGCAGGGGCCGGGGCTATGGCTACACCTTC.